These 23 T cell receptor beta chains originate from one sample sequenced in a study of long-term antiretroviral therapy in people with HIV. Samples were assayed with immunoSEQ v3.0 at survey level. Profiled with immunoSEQ multiplex PCR; TCRdb holds only in-frame clones, not every one. The data show roughly 14,000 clones, 70% to 80% seen once. The source material was unsorted PBMCs, sampled 1.3 years before starting antiretroviral therapy. The receptors were sampled from a man between 40 and 49 years old with HIV.

V and J are TRBV6-5 and TRBJ2-7; the D gene is possibly TRBD1 (6 bases). The CDR3 has 15 amino acids. Trimming took off 4 bases at V and 2 bases at J, with 15 bases between the two ends. Germline V CDR1 and CDR2: MNHEY, SVGAGI. The CDR3 DNA follows: TGTGCCAGCAGTTTACGGGACATTGGACCCTACGAGCAGTACTTC. Protein: CASSLRDIGPYEQYF.

Points on this clone: The same CDR3 is also encoded by other DNA sequences in this sample. The genes are TRBV11-3 and TRBJ1-4, with D unclear. The CDR3 sequence is 12 residues long. V shed 2 bases and J shed 6 bases, with 4 bases lying between them. Germline CDR1 is SGHNT and CDR2 is YENEEA. CDR3 amino acids: CASSLKDEKLFF. The CDR3 bases are TGTGCCAGCAGCTTAAAAGATGAAAAACTGTTTTTT.

As DNA, the CDR3 is TGCGCCAGCTCAGAGGGGGACGTGAATCAGCCCCAGCATTTT. It translates to CASSEGDVNQPQHF. The chain combines TRBV5-1 with TRBJ1-5; D may be TRBD1 (6 bases). The CDR3 runs 14 residues. Trimming took off 7 bases at V and 4 bases at J, with 15 bases between the two ends. Looked up from germline, CDR1 is SGHRS and CDR2 is YFSETQ.

V gene TRBV2 combines with J gene TRBJ2-2; D is ambiguous. Germline V gene data show CDR1 as SNHLY and CDR2 as FYNNEI. V dropped 7 bases and J dropped 5 bases, with 8 bases sitting between them. The CDR3 is made up of 12 amino acids. CDR3 loop: CASKRVTGELFF. For the CDR3, the DNA is TGTGCCAGCAAAAGGGTGACCGGGGAGCTGTTTTTT.

The chain links TRBV6-5 to TRBJ1-2; D remains unclear. Per the germline V gene, CDR1 is MNHEY and CDR2 is SVGAGI. Trimming took off 0 bases at V and 2 bases at J, with 7 bases between the two ends. The CDR3 consists of 14 residues. The CDR3 coding sequence is TGTGCCAGCAGTTACTCGTACAGAAACTATGGCTACACCTTC. Residues: CASSYSYRNYGYTF.

The chain employs TRBV7-8 and TRBJ2-7; D could derive from TRBD1 or TRBD2 (5 bases each). The V gene's germline CDR1 is SGHVS and CDR2 FQNEAQ. The CDR3 totals 15 residues. V gave up 6 bases and J gave up 2 bases, with 17 bases separating them. CDR3 sequence: CASRQRRDRPYEQYF. The CDR3 DNA sequence: TGTGCCAGCAGGCAACGTCGGGACCGGCCCTACGAGCAGTACTTC.

This sequence joins TRBV11-3 and TRBJ2-4; TRBD1 aligns across 8 bases. The CDR3 runs to 14 residues. The germline V gene encodes CDR1 SGHNT and CDR2 YENEEA. The V and J ends lost 5 bases and 10 bases, in that order; junction bases with no gene match: 10. CDR3 in amino acids: CASSPQGQGLIQYF. In DNA form, the CDR3 reads TGTGCCAGCAGCCCCCAAGGACAGGGACTTATTCAGTACTTC.

The rearrangement links TRBV5-6 to TRBJ1-4; D is unclear. V was shortened by 0 bases and J by 7 bases, with 1 base between the two germline ends. Germline assignment: CDR1 SGHDT and CDR2 YYEEEE. The CDR3 spans 11 residues. The CDR3 nucleotides are TGTGCCAGCAGCTTGGGTGAAAAACTGTTTTTT. This sequence encodes CASSLGEKLFF. Supplemented by reference TRBV5-6 and TRBJ1-4, the full variable domain reads DAGVTQSPTHLIKTRGQQVTLRCSPKSGHDTVSWYQQALGQGPQFIFQYYEEEERQRGNFPDRFSGHQFPNYSSELNVNALLLGDSALYLCASSLGEKLFFGSGTQLSVL.

The chain is built from TRBV5-4 and TRBJ1-2; 11 positions agree with TRBD1. The V gene end was trimmed by 0 bases and the J gene end by 8 bases; junction bases not matched to a gene: 6. Germline assignment: CDR1 SGHNT and CDR2 YYREEE (reference sequence). This CDR3 spans 15 amino acids. The CDR3 DNA sequence: TGTGCCAGCAGCTTGGGTTGGACAGGGGGCCAGGGCTACACCTTC. It codes for CASSLGWTGGQGYTF.

V and J are TRBV2 and TRBJ1-6; D not resolved. V lost 1 base to trimming and J lost 0 bases, with 4 bases between them. Per the germline V gene, CDR1 is SNHLY and CDR2 is FYNNEI. This CDR3 is 15 amino acids long. The CDR3, as DNA: TGTGCCAGCAGTGAAGAAGGCTCCTATAATTCACCCCTCCACTTT. It specifies CASSEEGSYNSPLHF. Looking up the rest from reference TRBV2 and TRBJ1-6 gives the full variable domain: EPEVTQTPSHQVTQMGQEVILRCVPISNHLYFYWYRQILGQKVEFLVSFYNNEISEKSEIFDDQFSVERPDGSNFTLKIRSTKLEDSAMYFCASSEEGSYNSPLHFGNGTRLTVT.

This chain uses TRBV5-1 with TRBJ2-7; 10 bases fit TRBD1. V lost 0 bases to trimming and J lost 2 bases; unmatched junction nucleotides: 5. This CDR3 spans 16 amino acids. Germline-derived CDR1 and CDR2 are SGHRS and YFSETQ. The CDR3 DNA reads TGCGCCAGCAGCTTGGGACAGGGGGCTTTGGCCTACGAGCAGTACTTC. Translation: CASSLGQGALAYEQYF.

Remarks on this clone: Within the sample, other DNA sequences also encode this same CDR3. This chain joins TRBV12-5 and TRBJ1-5; 8 nucleotides align to TRBD1. The CDR3 spans 15 residues. Per the germline V gene, CDR1 is LGHNT and CDR2 is FRNRAP. The V and J ends lost 2 bases and 7 bases, in that order; junction bases with no gene match: 7. CDR3 amino acids: CASGLPQGVPQPQHF. As DNA, the CDR3 is TGTGCTAGTGGTTTGCCACAGGGGGTCCCACAGCCCCAGCATTTT.

This clone showed up just a few times. The rearrangement joins TRBV11-2 to TRBJ2-5; TRBD2 might be the D (7 bases). Germline V CDR1 and CDR2: SGHAT, FQNNGV. CDR3 length: 14 residues. V lost 7 bases and J lost 4, with 16 bases in between. The CDR3 DNA follows: TGTGCCAGCACCCTAGGGGGGGGCCCAGAGACCCAGTACTTC. Translating gives CASTLGGGPETQYF.

The V call is TRBV9, the J call TRBJ1-2; D not certain. This CDR3 has 15 amino acids. In germline, CDR1 is SGDLS, CDR2 YYNGEE. Trimming removed 0 bases from V and 1 base from J, with 10 bases in between. CDR3 sequence reads: CASSVGSDRNYGYTF. The CDR3, as DNA: TGTGCCAGCAGCGTAGGTAGTGACCGTAACTATGGCTACACCTTC.

This sequence joins TRBV7-9 and TRBJ2-1, with D perhaps matching TRBD2 (6 bases). CDR1 is SEHNR and CDR2 is FQNEAQ in the germline V gene (reference sequence). V was cut by 5 bases and J by 2 bases, with 13 bases left in between. This CDR3 is built from 15 residues. CDR3 loop: CASSRKGLAYNEQFF. The CDR3 DNA sequence: TGTGCCAGCAGCAGAAAGGGACTGGCCTACAATGAGCAGTTCTTC.

J is TRBJ2-1 and V is TRBV2; 15 bases map to TRBD2. Germline CDR1 and CDR2: SNHLY and FYNNEI. The CDR3 runs 14 residues. V dropped 6 bases and J dropped 7; count of bases not matched to a gene: 1. The CDR3 here is CASRGLAGGNEQFF. CDR3 bases: TGTGCCAGCAGAGGACTAGCGGGGGGGAATGAGCAGTTCTTC.

This sequence joins TRBV27 and TRBJ2-5; TRBD2 matches at 8 bases. In germline, CDR1 is MNHEY, CDR2 SMNVEV (reference sequence). The CDR3 has 15 amino acids. V was pared by 2 bases and J by 5 bases, with 7 bases of the junction left unmatched. The CDR3 coding sequence is TGTGCCAGCAGTTTAGGCCGGGGGGGCGGTGAGACCCAGTACTTC. This codes for CASSLGRGGGETQYF.

This sequence joins TRBV5-6 and TRBJ1-1; D ambiguous. Trimming took 2 bases from V and 1 from J, leaving 6 bases between them. CDR3 length: 13 amino acids. Germline values: CDR1 SGHDT, CDR2 YYEEEE. The CDR3 DNA reads TGTGCCAGCAGCTTAGCAGAGAACACTGAAGCTTTCTTT. This encodes CASSLAENTEAFF.

The V and J genes are TRBV6-5 and TRBJ2-7; 10 nucleotides match TRBD2. The CDR3 is 14 amino acids. Unmatched junction bases numbered 6, after V lost 5 bases and J lost 5 bases. Per germline, CDR1 MNHEY and CDR2 SVGAGI. CDR3 loop: CASSQGLALNEQYF. The CDR3 coding sequence is TGTGCCAGCAGTCAGGGACTAGCGTTGAACGAGCAGTACTTC.

This rearrangement joins TRBV30 to TRBJ2-2; D gene unclear. With 0 bases removed from V and 3 bases from J, the gap between germline ends came to 11 bases. Germline V lookup: CDR1 GTSNPN, CDR2 SVGIG (reference sequence). There are 15 residues in the CDR3. CDR3 region: CAWSVLTTDTGELFF. For the CDR3, the DNA is TGTGCCTGGAGTGTACTTACCACGGACACCGGGGAGCTGTTTTTT. Full variable domain (missing parts from reference TRBV30 and TRBJ2-2): SQTIHQWPATLVQPVGSPLSLECTVEGTSNPNLYWYRQAAGRGLQLLFYSVGIGQISSEVPQNLSASRPQDRQFILSSKKLLLSDSGFYLCAWSVLTTDTGELFFGEGSRLTVL.

This clone was detected a few times. The genes are TRBV5-1 and TRBJ2-7; 10 nucleotides line up with TRBD1. CDR1 and CDR2 (germline): SGHRS, YFSETQ. CDR3 size: 13 residues. V trimming: 9 bases; J trimming: 3 bases; junction bases outside the gene matches: 6. The CDR3 coding sequence is TGCGCCACCTCGACAGGGGGCTTCTACGAGCAGTACTTC. This gives the protein CATSTGGFYEQYF.

The chain couples TRBV4-1 to TRBJ1-2; D is ambiguous. The CDR3 totals 14 residues. The V end was cut by 3 bases, the J end by 4 bases, with 12 bases between. Germline CDR1 is MGHRA and CDR2 is YSYEKL. Here the CDR3 reads CASSQEYTRYGYTF. The DNA of the CDR3 is TGCGCCAGCAGCCAGGAATACACTCGCTATGGCTACACCTTC.

The V gene is TRBV19, the J gene TRBJ1-5; 7 nucleotides agree with TRBD1. The V segment lost 5 bases and the J segment 2 bases; nucleotides outside the gene matches: 3. This CDR3 has 14 amino acids. Looked up from germline, CDR1 is LNHDA and CDR2 is SQIVND (reference sequence). The CDR3 sequence: CASSLTGGNQPQHF. The DNA for the CDR3 is TGTGCCAGTAGTTTAACAGGGGGCAATCAGCCCCAGCATTTT.